One sample yielded the 23 T cell receptor beta chains listed below, sequenced in a study of blood T cell repertoires in COVID-19. TCRdb keeps only in-frame clones here, not all; method: immunoSEQ multiplex PCR. The data hold 140,000 to 150,000 clones, with around three quarters observed a single time. Input material: peripheral blood. The receptors were sampled from a man in his forties or fifties with acute or convalescent COVID-19.

This clone has a handful of counts. This chain joins TRBV6-1 and TRBJ2-2, with TRBD1 as a possible D gene (7 bases). Trimming removed 2 bases at V and 6 bases at J, with 10 bases between. This CDR3 has 14 residues. Germline V gene lookup returns CDR1 MNHNS and CDR2 SASEGT. The CDR3 loop is CASSETGEAGELFF. The CDR3 region has the DNA TGTGCCAGCAGTGAAACAGGGGAGGCCGGGGAGCTGTTTTTT.

The rearrangement links TRBV6-5 to TRBJ2-1, with 8 bases aligning to TRBD1. Germline CDR1 is MNHEY and CDR2 is SVGAGI. There are 14 residues in the CDR3. Trimming at V came to 6 bases and at J to 5 bases, leaving 6 bases not matched to a gene. The CDR3 loop reads CASRATGGNNEQFF. The CDR3 DNA is TGTGCCAGCAGAGCTACAGGGGGAAACAATGAGCAGTTCTTC.

V gene TRBV10-3 combines with J gene TRBJ2-2; 9 nucleotides match TRBD2. This CDR3 region has 14 residues. Germline CDR1 ENHRY, CDR2 SYGVKD. Trimming at V came to 10 bases and at J to 5 bases, leaving 8 bases not matched to a gene. Here the CDR3 reads CATLAGVGTGELFF. CDR3 bases: TGTGCCACCTTAGCGGGGGTAGGGACCGGGGAGCTGTTTTTT.

This clone occurred a few times. V is TRBV6-5 and J is TRBJ2-3; 11 positions agree with TRBD2. V lost 6 bases, J lost 7 bases, and 9 bases stayed unmatched. CDR3 size: 15 residues. From germline, CDR1 is MNHEY and CDR2 SVGAGI. The CDR3 loop is CASRHTSGGLYTQYF. DNA for the CDR3: TGTGCCAGCAGACACACTAGCGGGGGCCTATATACGCAGTATTTT.

This chain connects TRBV10-2 to TRBJ1-1, with a tentative D call TRBD1 (6 bases). CDR1 is WSHSY, CDR2 SAAADI, per germline. The CDR3 contains 14 residues. V was cut by 7 bases and J by 5 bases, with 17 bases left in between. This CDR3 is CASTIGGVMTEAFF. CDR3 sequence (DNA): TGCGCCAGCACCATAGGGGGGGTAATGACTGAAGCTTTCTTT.

V gene TRBV12-3 or TRBV12-4 combines with J gene TRBJ1-2, with a tentative D call TRBD1 (6 bases). CDR3 size: 13 residues. The V and J ends lost 6 bases and 4 bases respectively, with 12 bases between them. The CDR3 DNA reads as TGTGCCAGCAGGCAAGGACAGACCTATGGCTACACCTTC. Translation: CASRQGQTYGYTF.

The chain combines TRBV12-3 or TRBV12-4 with TRBJ2-5; D possibly corresponds to TRBD1 (6 bases). V dropped 6 bases and J dropped 9 bases, with 17 bases sitting between them. This CDR3 is 13 amino acids long. The CDR3 region has the DNA TGTGCCAGCAGCCCAGGGTCAGCAGGGGCCCAGTACTTC. Amino acid sequence: CASSPGSAGAQYF.

This chain links TRBV30 with TRBJ1-2, with D uncertain. The CDR3 covers 13 residues. Germline assignment: CDR1 GTSNPN and CDR2 SVGIG (reference sequence). The V end was cut by 5 bases, the J end by 4 bases, with 14 bases between. Here the CDR3 reads CAWGRVSFYGYTF. DNA for the CDR3: TGTGCCTGGGGCCGGGTCTCATTCTATGGCTACACCTTC.

The chain links TRBV6-4 to TRBJ2-1; no firm D call. CDR3 length: 13 residues. V lost 2 bases and J lost 5, with 7 bases in between. The germline CDR1 and CDR2 sequences are MRHNA and SNTAGT. As DNA, the CDR3 is TGTGCCAGCAGTGACGGCAGGAACAATGAGCAGTTCTTC. Protein product: CASSDGRNNEQFF.

This sequence joins TRBV19 and TRBJ1-2, with a weak D call TRBD1 (5 bases). Trimming cost V 10 bases and J 2 bases, with 17 bases left between them. Germline assignment: CDR1 LNHDA and CDR2 SQIVND (reference sequence). The CDR3 spans 14 residues. DNA of the CDR3: TGTGCCACATACGATGGGGGGAGGAACTATGGCTACACCTTC. Translation gives CATYDGGRNYGYTF.

The chain recombines TRBV5-1 with TRBJ2-3, with D perhaps TRBD1 (6 bases). The CDR3 has 14 amino acids. Trimming took off 5 bases at V and 2 bases at J, with 12 bases between the two ends. CDR1 is SGHRS, CDR2 YFSETQ, per germline. In nucleotides, the CDR3 is TGCGCCAGCAGTCTACAGGGCTTCACAGATACGCAGTATTTT. Translated, it gives CASSLQGFTDTQYF.

The chain recombines TRBV7-6 with TRBJ2-5; TRBD2 matches at 8 bases. After removal of 6 bases from V and 3 bases from J, the junction contained 9 bases not matched to a gene. CDR3 size: 15 residues. CDR1 and CDR2 from the germline V gene are SGHVS and FNYEAQ. The CDR3, as DNA: TGTGCCAGCAGTAAAAACTCGGGGGGGGAAGAGACCCAGTACTTC. This sequence encodes CASSKNSGGEETQYF. The full variable domain, rest sourced from reference TRBV7-6 and TRBJ2-5, is GAGVSQSPRYKVTKRGQDVALRCDPISGHVSLYWYRQALGQGPEFLTYFNYEAQQDKSGLPNDRFSAERPEGSISTLTIQRTEQRDSAMYRCASSKNSGGEETQYFGPGTRLLVL.

This clone was observed a single time. The chain employs TRBV12-3 or TRBV12-4 and TRBJ1-2; 8 nucleotides agree with TRBD1. V was clipped by 10 bases and J by 2 bases; unmatched bases: 6. The CDR3 is 13 residues long. The CDR3 coding sequence is TGTGCCACCGACAGGGGTACCAACTATGGCTACACCTTC. It specifies CATDRGTNYGYTF.

This chain connects TRBV19 to TRBJ1-2; 9 nucleotides line up with TRBD1. The CDR3 has 15 amino acids. Germline trimming cut 6 bases from V and 4 bases from J; bases unmatched to any gene: 9. The germline V gene encodes CDR1 LNHDA and CDR2 SQIVND (reference sequence). The CDR3: CASSRLSGQGYGYTF. The CDR3 DNA reads as TGTGCCAGTAGCCGACTGTCGGGACAGGGCTATGGCTACACCTTC.

A single count supports this clone. This chain uses TRBV4-1 with TRBJ1-2, with 8 nucleotides matching TRBD1. The CDR3 is made up of 16 amino acids. CDR1 and CDR2 from the germline V gene are MGHRA and YSYEKL. V shed 0 bases and J 6 bases; nucleotides not matched to a gene: 9. CDR3 region: CASSQDAAGQGNGYTF. DNA for the CDR3: TGCGCCAGCAGCCAAGATGCAGCTGGACAGGGCAATGGCTACACCTTC.

The chain links TRBV2 to TRBJ1-3; the D gene is possibly TRBD1 (5 bases). This CDR3 spans 15 amino acids. V shed 6 bases and J shed 2 bases, with 14 bases lying between them. Germline-derived CDR1 and CDR2 are SNHLY and FYNNEI. CDR3 DNA: TGTGCCAGCAGCGTCTCCCGGGGGACTGGAAACACCATATATTTT. Translated: CASSVSRGTGNTIYF.

There are a few counts of this clone. The chain is built from TRBV10-3 and TRBJ1-2; TRBD1 is a possible D gene (5 bases). This CDR3 spans 14 amino acids. Per germline, CDR1 ENHRY and CDR2 SYGVKD. V lost 0 bases and J 3 bases, leaving 8 bases between the germline ends. CDR3 nucleotides: TGTGCCATCAGTGAGTCGGGGCAGGACTATGGCTACACCTTC. This translates into CAISESGQDYGYTF.

This clone was counted between two and nine times. V gene TRBV5-1 combines with J gene TRBJ1-6; D unclear. The CDR3 has 16 residues. V shed 0 bases and J shed 5 bases, with 12 bases lying between them. Germline loops: CDR1 SGHRS, CDR2 YFSETQ. The CDR3 region is CASSLGSGTDNSPLHF. In DNA, the CDR3 is TGCGCCAGCAGCTTGGGATCCGGTACCGATAATTCACCCCTCCACTTT. Full variable domain (remainder filled in from reference TRBV5-1 and TRBJ1-6): KAGVTQTPRYLIKTRGQQVTLSCSPISGHRSVSWYQQTPGQGLQFLFEYFSETQRNKGNFPGRFSGRQFSNSRSEMNVSTLELGDSALYLCASSLGSGTDNSPLHFGNGTRLTVT.

The chain employs TRBV11-2 and TRBJ2-1; 11 nucleotides agree with TRBD2. The germline V gene has CDR1 SGHAT and CDR2 FQNNGV. The V gene end was trimmed by 1 base and the J gene end by 15 bases; junction bases not matched to a gene: 5. The CDR3 has 13 residues. The CDR3 loop is CASSLVAGGLRFF. Written as DNA, the CDR3 is TGTGCCAGCAGCTTAGTAGCGGGGGGGCTACGGTTCTTC. Complete variable domain (other parts from reference TRBV11-2 and TRBJ2-1): EAGVAQSPRYKIIEKRQSVAFWCNPISGHATLYWYQQILGQGPKLLIQFQNNGVVDDSQLPKDRFSAERLKGVDSTLKIQPAKLEDSAVYLCASSLVAGGLRFFGPGTRLTVL.

The chain employs TRBV5-1 and TRBJ1-3; 8 nucleotides agree with TRBD1. J lost 0 bases, V lost 0 bases, and 5 bases had no gene match. Looked up from germline, CDR1 is SGHRS and CDR2 is YFSETQ. The CDR3 loop spans 17 amino acids. The CDR3: CASSLAGGQGSGNTIYF. The CDR3 nucleotides read TGCGCCAGCAGCTTGGCCGGAGGACAGGGCTCTGGAAACACCATATATTTT.

The chain couples TRBV5-1 to TRBJ2-6; the D gene is possibly TRBD1 (5 bases). Germline V lookup: CDR1 SGHRS, CDR2 YFSETQ. V was cut by 9 bases and J by 0 bases, with 16 bases left in between. CDR3 length equals 16 residues. The CDR3 sequence is CATRQSPSSGANVLTF. CDR3 DNA: TGCGCCACCCGACAGTCCCCAAGCTCTGGGGCCAACGTCCTGACTTTC. Filled out from reference TRBV5-1 and TRBJ2-6, the complete variable domain reads KAGVTQTPRYLIKTRGQQVTLSCSPISGHRSVSWYQQTPGQGLQFLFEYFSETQRNKGNFPGRFSGRQFSNSRSEMNVSTLELGDSALYLCATRQSPSSGANVLTFGAGSRLTVL.

The chain combines TRBV7-3 with TRBJ2-2, with D tentatively TRBD2 (5 bases). V was cut by 0 bases and J by 7 bases, with 6 bases left in between. Germline CDR1 SGHTA, CDR2 FQGTGA. This CDR3 is built from 13 residues. The CDR3 DNA follows: TGTGCCAGCAGCTTAACCCGGGACGGGGAGCTGTTTTTT. Encoded protein: CASSLTRDGELFF.

V and J are TRBV25-1 and TRBJ2-1; 11 bases agree with TRBD2. CDR3 length equals 14 residues. Germline trimming cut 6 bases from V and 4 bases from J; bases unmatched to any gene: 2. CDR1 and CDR2 (germline): MGHDK, SYGVNS. CDR3: CASRTSGGYNEQFF. For the CDR3, the DNA is TGTGCCAGCAGAACTAGCGGGGGTTACAATGAGCAGTTCTTC. Based on the CDR3 plus reference TRBV25-1 and TRBJ2-1, the full variable domain is EADIYQTPRYLVIGTGKKITLECSQTMGHDKMYWYQQDPGMELHLIHYSYGVNSTEKGDLSSESTVSRIRTEHFPLTLESARPSHTSQYLCASRTSGGYNEQFFGPGTRLTVL.